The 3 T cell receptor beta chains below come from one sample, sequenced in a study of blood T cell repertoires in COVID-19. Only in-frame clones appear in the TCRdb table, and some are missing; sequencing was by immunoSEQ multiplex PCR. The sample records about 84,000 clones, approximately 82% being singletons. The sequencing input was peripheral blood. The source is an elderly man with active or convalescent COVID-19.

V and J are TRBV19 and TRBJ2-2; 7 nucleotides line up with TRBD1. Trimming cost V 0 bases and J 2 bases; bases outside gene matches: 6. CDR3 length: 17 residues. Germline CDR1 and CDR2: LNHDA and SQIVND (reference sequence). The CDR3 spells CASSIDQGTVNTGELFF. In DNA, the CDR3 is TGTGCCAGTAGTATAGATCAAGGGACAGTTAACACCGGGGAGCTGTTTTTT.

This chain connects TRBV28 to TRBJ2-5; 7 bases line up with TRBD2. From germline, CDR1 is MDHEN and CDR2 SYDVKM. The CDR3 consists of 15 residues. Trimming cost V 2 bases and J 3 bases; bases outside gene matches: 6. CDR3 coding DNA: TGTGCCAGCAGTTTACTTCTGAGCGGGGAAGAGACCCAGTACTTC. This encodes CASSLLLSGEETQYF. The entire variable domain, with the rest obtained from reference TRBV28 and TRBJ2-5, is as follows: DVKVTQSSRYLVKRTGEKVFLECVQDMDHENMFWYRQDPGLGLRLIYFSYDVKMKEKGDIPEGYSVSREKKERFSLILESASTNQTSMYLCASSLLLSGEETQYFGPGTRLLVL.

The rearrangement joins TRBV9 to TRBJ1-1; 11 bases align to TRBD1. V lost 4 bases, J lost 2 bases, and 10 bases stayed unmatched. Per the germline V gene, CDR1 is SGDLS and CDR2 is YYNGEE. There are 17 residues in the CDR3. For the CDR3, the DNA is TGTGCCAGCAGCTCGAGGACAGGGGGCGGGTATAACACTGAAGCTTTCTTT. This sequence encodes CASSSRTGGGYNTEAFF.